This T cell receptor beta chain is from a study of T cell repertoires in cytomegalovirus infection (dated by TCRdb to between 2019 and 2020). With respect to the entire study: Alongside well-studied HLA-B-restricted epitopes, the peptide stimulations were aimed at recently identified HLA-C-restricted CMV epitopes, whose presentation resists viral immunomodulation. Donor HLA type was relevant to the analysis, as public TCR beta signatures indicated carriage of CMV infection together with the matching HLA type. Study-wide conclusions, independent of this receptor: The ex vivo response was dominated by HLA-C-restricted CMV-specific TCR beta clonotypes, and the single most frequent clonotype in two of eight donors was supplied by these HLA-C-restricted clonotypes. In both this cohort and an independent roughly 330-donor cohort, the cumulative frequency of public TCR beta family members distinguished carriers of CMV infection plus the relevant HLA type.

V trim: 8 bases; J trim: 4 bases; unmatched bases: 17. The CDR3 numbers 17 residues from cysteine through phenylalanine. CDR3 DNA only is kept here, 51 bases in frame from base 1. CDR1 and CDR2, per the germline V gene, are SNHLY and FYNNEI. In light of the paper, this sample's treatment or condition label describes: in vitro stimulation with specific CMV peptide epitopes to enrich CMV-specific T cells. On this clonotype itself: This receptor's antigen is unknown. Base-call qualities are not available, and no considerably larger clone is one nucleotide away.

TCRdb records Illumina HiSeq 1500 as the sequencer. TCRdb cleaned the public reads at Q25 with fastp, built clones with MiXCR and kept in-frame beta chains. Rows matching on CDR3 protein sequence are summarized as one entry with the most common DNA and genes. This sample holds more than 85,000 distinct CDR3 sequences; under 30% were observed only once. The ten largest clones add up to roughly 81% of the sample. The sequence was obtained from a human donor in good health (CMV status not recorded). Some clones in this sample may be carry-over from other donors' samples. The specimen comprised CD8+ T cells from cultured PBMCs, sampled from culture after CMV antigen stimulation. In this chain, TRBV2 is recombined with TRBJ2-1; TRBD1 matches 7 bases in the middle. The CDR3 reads CASVKRPDRPIYNEQFF. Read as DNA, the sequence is TGTGCCAGCGTCAAACGCCCGGACAGGCCTATATACAATGAGCAGTTCTTC.